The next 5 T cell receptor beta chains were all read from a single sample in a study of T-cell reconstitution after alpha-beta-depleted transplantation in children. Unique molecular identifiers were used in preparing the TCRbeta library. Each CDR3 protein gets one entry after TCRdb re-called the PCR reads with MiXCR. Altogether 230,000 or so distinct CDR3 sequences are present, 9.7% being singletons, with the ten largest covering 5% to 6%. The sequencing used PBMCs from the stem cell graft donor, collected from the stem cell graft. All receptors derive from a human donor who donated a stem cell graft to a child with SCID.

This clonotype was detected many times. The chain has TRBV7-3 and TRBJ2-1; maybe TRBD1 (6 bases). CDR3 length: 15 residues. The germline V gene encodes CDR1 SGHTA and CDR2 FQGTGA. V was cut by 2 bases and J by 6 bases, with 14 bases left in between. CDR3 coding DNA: TGTGCCAGCAGCTTAGGGGGCCCCGCCCTCAATGAGCAGTTCTTC. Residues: CASSLGGPALNEQFF.

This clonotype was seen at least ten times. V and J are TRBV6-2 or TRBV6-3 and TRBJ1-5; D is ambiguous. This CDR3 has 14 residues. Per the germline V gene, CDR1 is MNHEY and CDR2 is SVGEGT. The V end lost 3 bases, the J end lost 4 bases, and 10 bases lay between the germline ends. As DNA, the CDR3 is TGTGCCAGCAGTTATCAACTGGGAAATCAGCCCCAGCATTTT. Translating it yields CASSYQLGNQPQHF.

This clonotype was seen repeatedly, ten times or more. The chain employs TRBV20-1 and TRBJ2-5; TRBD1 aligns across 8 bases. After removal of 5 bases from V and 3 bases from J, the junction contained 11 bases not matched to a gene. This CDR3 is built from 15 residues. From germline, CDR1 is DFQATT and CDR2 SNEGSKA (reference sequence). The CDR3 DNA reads TGCAGTGCTCGCCCGGACAGGGTTTCGGAAGAGACCCAGTACTTC. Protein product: CSARPDRVSEETQYF.

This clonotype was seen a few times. The CDR3 reads CASSLEVEGGTEAFF. CDR3 coding DNA: TGTGCCAGCAGCTTAGAAGTGGAGGGAGGCACTGAAGCTTTCTTT. J is TRBJ1-1 and V is TRBV7-8; D is unresolved. The germline V and J ends were trimmed by 1 base and 4 bases, with 13 bases remaining between them. This CDR3 region has 15 residues. Germline lookup yields CDR1 SGHVS and CDR2 FQNEAQ.

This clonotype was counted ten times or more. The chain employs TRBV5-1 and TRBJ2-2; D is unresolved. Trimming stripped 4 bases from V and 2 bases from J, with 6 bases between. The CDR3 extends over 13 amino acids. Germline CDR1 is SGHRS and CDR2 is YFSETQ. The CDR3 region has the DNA TGCGCCAGCAGCCGCTACAACACCGGGGAGCTGTTTTTT. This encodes CASSRYNTGELFF.